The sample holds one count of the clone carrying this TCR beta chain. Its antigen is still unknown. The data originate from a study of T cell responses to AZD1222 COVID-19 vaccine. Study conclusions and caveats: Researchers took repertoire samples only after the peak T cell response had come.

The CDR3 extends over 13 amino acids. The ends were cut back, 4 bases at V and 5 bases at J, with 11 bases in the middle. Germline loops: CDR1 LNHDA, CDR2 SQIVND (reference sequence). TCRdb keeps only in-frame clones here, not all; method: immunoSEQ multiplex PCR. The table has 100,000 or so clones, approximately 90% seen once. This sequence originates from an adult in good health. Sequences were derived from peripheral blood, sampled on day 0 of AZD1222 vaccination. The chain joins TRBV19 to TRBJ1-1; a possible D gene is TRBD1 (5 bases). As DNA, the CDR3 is TGTGCCAGTAGTAGGGGGAGAGAGACTGAAGCTTTCTTT. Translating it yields CASSRGRETEAFF.